This T cell receptor beta chain was documented in a study of T cell responses to AZD1222 COVID-19 vaccine. Background on the study: Investigators merged groups given second doses at roughly 4 or roughly 12 weeks.

Here immunoSEQ multiplex PCR was the method, and the copy in TCRdb shows in-frame clones only, minus some. Of about 70,000 clones in the sample, less than 85% were seen once. CDR1 and CDR2 (germline): SGHRS, YFSETQ. V dropped 5 bases and J dropped 4; count of bases not matched to a gene: 7. The CDR3 consists of 16 residues. This clone was observed a few times. The sequence was collected from an adult in good health. The source material was peripheral blood, sampled on day 0 of AZD1222 vaccination. The chain has TRBV5-1 and TRBJ2-7, with TRBD2 identical over 15 bases. The CDR3 sequence is CASRQGTSGGLYEQYF. DNA of the CDR3: TGCGCCAGCAGACAAGGGACTAGCGGGGGGTTGTACGAGCAGTACTTC.